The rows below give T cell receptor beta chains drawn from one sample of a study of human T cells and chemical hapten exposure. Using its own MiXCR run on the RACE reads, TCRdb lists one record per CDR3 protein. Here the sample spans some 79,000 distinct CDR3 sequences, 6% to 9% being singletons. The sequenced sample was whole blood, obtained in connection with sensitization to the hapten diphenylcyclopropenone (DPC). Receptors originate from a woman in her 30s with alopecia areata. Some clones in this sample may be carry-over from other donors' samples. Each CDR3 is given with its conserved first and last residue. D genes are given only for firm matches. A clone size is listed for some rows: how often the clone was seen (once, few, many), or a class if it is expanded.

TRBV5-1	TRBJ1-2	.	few	TGCGCCAGCAGTTCAAACCCTACCGGGACATTGGGCTACACCTTC	CASSSNPTGTLGYTF
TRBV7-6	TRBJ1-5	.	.	TGTGCCAGCAGCTTATCCAGTAATCAGCCCCAGCATTTT	CASSLSSNQPQHF
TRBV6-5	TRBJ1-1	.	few	TGTGCCAGCAGTCAAATTAAGGACACTGAAGCTTTCTTT	CASSQIKDTEAFF
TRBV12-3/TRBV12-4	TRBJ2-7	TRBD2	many	TGTGCCAGCAGTGCCACTAGCGGGGGGGCCCGCGAGCAGTACTTC	CASSATSGGAREQYF
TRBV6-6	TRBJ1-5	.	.	TGTGCCAGCAGTTACCCACAGGGTGGCAATCAGCCCCAGCATTTT	CASSYPQGGNQPQHF
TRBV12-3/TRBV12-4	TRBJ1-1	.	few	TGTGCCAGCAGTTTAAGGTCGAGCACTGAAGCTTTCTTT	CASSLRSSTEAFF
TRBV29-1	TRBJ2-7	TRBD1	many	TGCAGCGTTGAAGGACAGGGGTCATCCTACGAGCAGTACTTC	CSVEGQGSSYEQYF
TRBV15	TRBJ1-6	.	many	TGTGCCACCAGCAGAGAGACGTGGGTTACAAATTCACCCCTCCACTTT	CATSRETWVTNSPLHF
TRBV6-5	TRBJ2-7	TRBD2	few	TGTGCCAGCAGGCGGGAGTGGGGGGCCTACGAGCAGTACTTC	CASRREWGAYEQYF
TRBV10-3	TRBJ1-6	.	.	TGTGCCATCAGTGGTGGGGGCTCCTATAATTCACCCCTCCACTTT	CAISGGGSYNSPLHF
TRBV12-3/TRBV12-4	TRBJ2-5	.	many	TGTGCCAGCAGTTTAGAGCAGTACCAAGAGACCCAGTACTTC	CASSLEQYQETQYF
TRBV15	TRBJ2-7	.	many	TGTGCCACCAGCAGAGATGTAGCCAGCTACGAGCAGTACTTC	CATSRDVASYEQYF
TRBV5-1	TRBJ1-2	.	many	TGCGCCAGCAGCCCCCCGTCGCAGAACCATGGCTACACCTTC	CASSPPSQNHGYTF
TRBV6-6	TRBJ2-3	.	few	TGTGCCAGCAGTTACCCGTCCGGGACACTGAGCACAGATACGCAGTATTTT	CASSYPSGTLSTDTQYF
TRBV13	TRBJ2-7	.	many	TGTGCCAGCAGCCCGACAGCTAGCTCCTACGAGCAGTACTTC	CASSPTASSYEQYF
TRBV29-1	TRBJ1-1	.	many	TGCAGCGTTGGCAGGGATATGAACACTGAAGCTTTCTTT	CSVGRDMNTEAFF
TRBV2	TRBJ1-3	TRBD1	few	TGTGCCAGCAGCACCCGGCCGGGACAGGGGGCTTCGGGAAACACCATATATTTT	CASSTRPGQGASGNTIYF
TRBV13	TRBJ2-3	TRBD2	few	TGTGCCAGCAGCTCCTATAGCGGGGGGTTCACAGATACGCAGTATTTT	CASSSYSGGFTDTQYF
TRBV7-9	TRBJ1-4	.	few	TGTGCCAGCAGCCCGACGTGGAAAGGCGCAACTAATGAAAAACTGTTTTTT	CASSPTWKGATNEKLFF
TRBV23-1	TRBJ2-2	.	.	TGCGCCAGCAGTCCAACGGTTTGCAGGGGCCCCCAACAACAACACCGGGGAGCTGTTTTT	CASSPTVCRGPQQQHRGAVF
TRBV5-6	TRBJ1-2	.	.	TGTGCCAGCAGCTCGACAGAGATCTATGGCTACACCTTC	CASSSTEIYGYTF
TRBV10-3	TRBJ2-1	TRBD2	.	TGTGCCATCAAAATAGCGGGGGGTTATGAGCAGTTCTTC	CAIKIAGGYEQFF
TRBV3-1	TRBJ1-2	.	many	TGTGCCAGCAGCTCGTCCGACACCAACTATGGCTACACCTTC	CASSSSDTNYGYTF
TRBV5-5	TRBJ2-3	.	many	TGTGCCAGCAGCTCCACGTCAGGGGGGGGCACAGATACGCAGTATTTT	CASSSTSGGGTDTQYF
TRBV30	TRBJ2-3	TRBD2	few	TGTGCCTGGACTAGCGGGGGGGCAGATACGCAGTATTTT	CAWTSGGADTQYF
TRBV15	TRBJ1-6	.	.	TGTGCCTATGCCGCGGGGACCAATTCACCCCTCCACTTT	CAYAAGTNSPLHF
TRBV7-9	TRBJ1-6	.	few	TGTGCCAGCAGCTTACGGGGGAATTCGGGCAATTCACCCCTCCACTTT	CASSLRGNSGNSPLHF
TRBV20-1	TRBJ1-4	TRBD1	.	TGCAGTGCGTCCGGGACAGGGAGAAATGAAAAACTGTTTTTT	CSASGTGRNEKLFF
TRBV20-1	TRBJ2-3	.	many	TGCAGTGCTAGATCGACAGGAGCAGATACGCAGTATTTT	CSARSTGADTQYF
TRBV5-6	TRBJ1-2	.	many	TGTGCCAGCAGCCGTAACCGGGCCGAGGTCTTC	CASSRNRAEVF
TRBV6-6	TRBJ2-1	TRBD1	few	TGTGCCAGCAGTACCCCAGGCGGACAGGGGGCTTACAATGAGCAGTTCTTC	CASSTPGGQGAYNEQFF
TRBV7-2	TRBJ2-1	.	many	TGTGCCAGCAGCATCGACATGAGCTCCTACAATGAGCAGTTCTTC	CASSIDMSSYNEQFF
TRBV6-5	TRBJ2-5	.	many	TGTGCCAGCTCCACGACCGTCAGCCAAGAGACCCAGTACTTC	CASSTTVSQETQYF
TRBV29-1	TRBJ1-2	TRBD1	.	TGCAGCGGTCGGACAGGGGCGAACTATGGCTACACCTTC	CSGRTGANYGYTF
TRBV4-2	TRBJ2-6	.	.	TGTGCCAGCAGCCAAGAATCGTGGCAGACCTCTGGGGCCAACGTCCTGACTTTC	CASSQESWQTSGANVLTF
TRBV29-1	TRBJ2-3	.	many	TGCAGCGTTGAAGGCCGGGACAGCACAGATACGCAGTATTTT	CSVEGRDSTDTQYF
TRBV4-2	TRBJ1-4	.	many	TGTGCCAGCAGCCAAGAGAGGGTTACTAATGAAAAACTGTTTTTT	CASSQERVTNEKLFF
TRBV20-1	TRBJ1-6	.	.	TGCAGTGCTAGAGATCATAGGGCTCTTAATTCACCCCTCAACTTT	CSARDHRALNSPLNF
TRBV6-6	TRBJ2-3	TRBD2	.	TGTGCCAGCAGTACGGAAATAGCGGGGGGGTTCACAGATACGCAGTATTTT	CASSTEIAGGFTDTQYF
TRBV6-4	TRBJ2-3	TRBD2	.	TGTGCCAGCAGTGGATCTAGCGGGGGCACAGATACGCAGTATTTT	CASSGSSGGTDTQYF